This TCR beta chain was recorded in a study of CD8+ T cells in alopecia areata (dated by TCRdb to the late 2010s). Regarding the research as a whole: Female C3H/HeJ recipients, about 6-11 weeks old, were grafted with skin from C3H/HeJ donors with spontaneous alopecia (about 6-12 months old). High-throughput TCRbeta sequencing was used to examine T cell clonal expansion in alopecia areata in both the C3H/HeJ mouse model and human patients. On the human side, TCRbeta sequencing was run on scalp tissue and on sorted CD4+ and CD8+ peripheral blood T cells from healthy controls and from alopecia areata patients with either patchy or totalis/universalis disease. Scalp clonality was compared across normal scalp (n=4), patchy alopecia areata scalp (n=8), and alopecia totalis/universalis scalp (n=8). RNA came from the PAXgene miRNA kit for fixed scalp, the miRNeasy kit for PBMCs, and the RNeasy kit for mouse skin. Amplification of TCRbeta CDR3 regions was done by immunoSEQ multiplex PCR using 35 Vbeta forward primers and 13 Jbeta reverse primers.

This clone was seen a handful of times. Its antigen is unknown. This is a mouse receptor, so gene names and germline sequences are those of the mouse. Pooled mouse cutaneous lymph node cells were stained for CD4, CD8alpha, NKG2D, NKG2ACE and other markers, then sorted on a BD Influx. The study at large found these results: Higher clonality and more expanded CD8+ clones were observed in lesional scalp than in normal scalp, particularly in alopecia totalis/universalis, a finding suggestive of antigenic drive. Compared with mice, TCR sequences shared between patients were less clear, possibly partly because of HLA diversity across the patient population. Scalp TCR repertoire analysis is complicated because resident alphabeta T cells in normal human skin are also sequenced, whereas mouse skin is dominated by gammadelta T cells.

The library was generated by the immunoSEQ multiplex PCR assay. To provide template for TCR sequencing, every sample had RNA extracted and reverse transcribed into cDNA. SuperScript III was used for first-strand cDNA synthesis, primed with a 2:1 mix of oligo-dT and random hexamers. A synthetic immune receptor repertoire was used to measure amplification bias, and any remaining bias was corrected computationally. Sequencing of the libraries was done on Illumina HiSeq using 60 bp reads that spanned the CDR3 and were read from J toward V. Per the authors' processing: Raw reads were preprocessed to remove errors, and CDR3 was defined by IMGT conventions from the conserved cysteine to phenylalanine. Clonality was computed by normalizing Shannon entropy by log2 of the number of productive unique TCRs and subtracting the result from 1. Scalp TCRbeta sequences were cross-referenced with sorted blood CD4 and CD8 repertoires so that the CD4 or CD8 identity of scalp clones could be inferred. TCRdb's version of the immuneACCESS table is confined to in-frame rearrangements and falls short of the full clone set. An unresolved V gene accounts for under half of the shortfall where checked; the remainder is of unknown origin. That table furnishes V, J and clone size, whereas the DNA furnished D and trimming. For this sample, 200,000 to 300,000 clones are listed, none of them singletons. The ten largest clones take up around 1.2% of the sample.

This clonotype was obtained from a C3H/HeJ mouse with alopecia areata. For this strain, the MHC haplotype is H2-k. The sequenced material came from CD4+ T cells sorted from a lymph node.

CDR3 bases read: TGTGCCAGCGGTGATCCGTACAGGGCTGCAAACACA. Its translation is CASGDPYRAANT. The CDR3, in full, reads CASGDPYRAANTEVFF. In this chain, TRBV13-2 is recombined with TRBJ1-1; possibly the D gene is TRBD1, per 6 matching bases. From the germline J gene comes the end of the CDR3, since the read stops 4 residues before it. A distance of 13 bases separates the germline ends of V and J, which lose 1 base and 0 bases respectively. CDR1 and CDR2 (NNHNN, SYGAGS) derive from the germline V gene (reference sequence). The CDR3 numbers 16 residues from cysteine through phenylalanine. The DNA covers only part of the CDR3, 36 bases in frame from base 1.